A selection of T cell receptor beta chains follows, all from one sample in a study of vaccination effects on CD4 cells after COVID-19. Their cognate antigens are unknown. Some clones are missing from TCRdb's copy, which holds only in-frame ones; the method was immunoSEQ multiplex PCR. The repertoire consists of 50,000 to 60,000 clones, with about 83% occurring once and the leading ten covering roughly 3%. The material was CD4+ T cells from PBMCs cultured without peptide, obtained before COVID-19 vaccination. These receptors all come from a human donor who received a COVID-19 vaccine. CDR3s include the opening cysteine and the closing phenylalanine or tryptophan. D genes are given only for firm matches. Expanded clones get a size class; other rows say once, few or many, or leave the size out.

j_call | clone_size | v_call | d_call | cdr3_aa | cdr3_nt
TRBJ2-5 | . | TRBV5-1 | TRBD1 | CASSGTGGETQYF | TGCGCCAGCAGCGGGACAGGGGGAGAGACCCAGTACTTC
TRBJ2-5 | . | TRBV5-1 | . | CASRGGGAETQYF | TGCGCCAGCCGAGGGGGAGGGGCGGAGACCCAGTACTTC
TRBJ1-6 | . | TRBV12-3/TRBV12-4 | . | CASTLYGNSPLHF | TGTGCCAGTACCTTGTATGGTAATTCACCCCTCCACTTT
TRBJ1-2 | once | TRBV3-1/TRBV3-2 | TRBD1 | CASSPDRVYGYTF | TGTGCCAGCAGCCCCGACAGGGTCTATGGCTACACCTTC
TRBJ2-3 | once | TRBV24-1 | . | CATRGSFSTDTQYF | TGTGCCACCAGGGGGTCATTCTCCACAGATACGCAGTATTTT
TRBJ2-5 | . | TRBV5-4 | . | CASSRSGAEGETQYF | TGTGCCAGCAGCAGGTCCGGGGCCGAGGGGGAGACCCAGTACTTC
TRBJ1-6 | . | TRBV4-2 | TRBD1 | CASSQGGTDNSPLHF | TGTGCCAGCAGCCAAGGCGGGACAGATAATTCACCCCTCCACTTT
TRBJ2-2 | once | TRBV20-1 | . | CSAIGTGELFF | TGCAGTGCTATCGGGACCGGGGAGCTGTTTTTT
TRBJ2-6 | . | TRBV15 | TRBD1 | CATSPRTGSGANVLTF | TGTGCCACCAGCCCGCGGACAGGGTCTGGGGCCAACGTCCTGACTTTC
TRBJ1-4 | . | TRBV19 | TRBD1 | CASGTGASPTNEKLFF | TGTGCCAGCGGGACAGGGGCCTCTCCAACTAATGAAAAACTGTTTTTT
TRBJ1-1 | . | TRBV29-1 | . | CSVEKDTRGQAFF | TGCAGCGTTGAAAAGGATACCCGGGGGCAAGCTTTCTTT
TRBJ2-5 | . | TRBV7-2 | TRBD1 | CASSRGQGAQETQYF | TGTGCCAGCAGCAGGGGACAGGGGGCTCAAGAGACCCAGTACTTC
TRBJ1-1 | few | TRBV2 | . | CARGKTEAFF | TGTGCCAGGGGTAAGACTGAAGCTTTCTTT
TRBJ1-2 | . | TRBV6-4 | TRBD1 | CASSDSSGRGQFTF | TGTGCCAGCAGTGACTCTAGCGGCAGGGGACAGTTCACCTTC
TRBJ1-1 | . | TRBV18 | TRBD1 | CASSPGQGAGTEAFF | TGTGCCAGCTCACCGGGACAGGGGGCAGGGACTGAAGCTTTCTTT
TRBJ1-2 | . | TRBV4-1 | . | CASSQVGQNYGYTF | TGCGCCAGCAGCCAAGTTGGGCAGAACTATGGCTACACCTTC
TRBJ1-1 | . | TRBV19 | . | CASRFHTKPEAFF | TGTGCCAGTAGGTTCCACACTAAACCTGAAGCTTTCTTT
TRBJ1-3 | few | TRBV5-1 | . | CASSLEGDTIYF | TGCGCCAGCAGCTTGGAGGGAGACACCATATATTTT
TRBJ1-1 | . | TRBV4-1 | TRBD1 | CASSQGVTDRVWEAFF | TGCGCCAGCAGCCAAGGGGTGACGGACAGGGTGTGGGAAGCTTTCTTT
TRBJ1-1 | . | TRBV2 | TRBD1 | CASSSQGGSATEAFF | TGTGCCAGCAGTTCACAGGGGGGTAGTGCCACTGAAGCTTTCTTT
TRBJ1-5 | . | TRBV11-2 | . | CASSLLGNQPQHF | TGTGCCAGCAGCCTCCTCGGGAATCAGCCCCAGCATTTT
TRBJ2-3 | . | TRBV14 | . | CASSGAYTGYDTQYF | TGTGCCAGCAGCGGAGCCTATACAGGGTACGATACGCAGTATTTT
TRBJ2-5 | . | TRBV27 | TRBD2 | CASRSYSGGEETQYF | TGTGCCAGCAGATCCTATAGCGGGGGGGAAGAGACCCAGTACTTC
TRBJ2-3 | once | TRBV6-1 | TRBD2 | CASSDQGLVISRTQYF | TGTGCCAGCAGTGATCAGGGACTAGTAATATCCAGAACGCAGTATTTT
TRBJ2-1 | once | TRBV5-5 | TRBD1 | CASSLGQGAAYNEQFF | TGTGCCAGCAGCTTGGGACAGGGGGCCGCCTACAATGAGCAGTTCTTC
TRBJ1-5 | . | TRBV2 | . | CASSKDFVGNQPQHF | TGTGCCAGCAGTAAAGACTTCGTGGGGAATCAGCCCCAGCATTTT
TRBJ2-6 | . | TRBV28 | . | CASSLRGGANVLTF | TGTGCCAGCAGTTTACGCGGTGGGGCCAACGTCCTGACTTTC
TRBJ2-1 | once | TRBV4-1 | TRBD2 | CASSQVPGGGEQFF | TGCGCCAGCAGCCAAGTCCCTGGGGGGGGTGAGCAGTTCTTC
TRBJ1-2 | . | TRBV5-6 | TRBD1 | CASRRVNQGAEGYTF | TGTGCCAGCAGGCGCGTGAATCAGGGGGCTGAAGGCTACACCTTC
TRBJ1-1 | . | TRBV5-1 | TRBD1 | CASSLAPPGQGNTEAFF | TGCGCCAGCAGCTTGGCCCCTCCGGGACAGGGGAACACTGAAGCTTTCTTT
TRBJ1-2 | . | TRBV29-1 | TRBD1 | CSVRQGIGSGYTF | TGCAGCGTTAGACAGGGGATCGGGTCTGGCTACACCTTC
TRBJ2-6 | . | TRBV5-1 | TRBD1 | CASSLRTGRANVLTF | TGCGCCAGCAGCCTCCGGACAGGGAGGGCCAACGTCCTGACTTTC
TRBJ2-3 | . | TRBV7-9 | . | CASSLGLTGGTLYTDTQYF | TGTGCCAGCAGCTTGGGCCTTACTGGGGGCACCCTATACACAGATACGCAGTATTTT
TRBJ2-3 | few | TRBV10-2 | TRBD2 | CASTGLAATDTQYF | TGCGCCAGCACCGGGCTAGCGGCCACAGATACGCAGTATTTT
TRBJ2-1 | . | TRBV29-1 | TRBD1 | CSPRDSNNEQFF | TGCAGCCCCCGGGACAGTAACAATGAGCAGTTCTTC
TRBJ2-3 | . | TRBV2 | TRBD1 | CASSADRDTQYF | TGTGCCAGCAGTGCGGACAGGGATACGCAGTATTTT
TRBJ2-2 | . | TRBV2 | . | CASDTVGTGELFF | TGTGCCAGCGACACAGTGGGCACCGGGGAGCTGTTTTTT
TRBJ2-5 | . | TRBV7-2 | . | CASSGSQGETQYF | TGTGCCAGCAGCGGCAGCCAGGGGGAGACCCAGTACTTC
TRBJ1-2 | . | TRBV5-1 | TRBD1 | CASSQQPGQGLSYTF | TGCGCCAGCAGCCAACAACCGGGACAGGGGCTAAGCTACACCTTC
TRBJ2-2 | . | TRBV9 | . | CASSSPTNTGELFF | TGTGCCAGCAGCTCTCCTACGAACACCGGGGAGCTGTTTTTT
TRBJ2-1 | . | TRBV19 | TRBD1 | CASKRGTDYYNEQFF | TGTGCCAGCAAAAGAGGGACAGACTATTACAATGAGCAGTTCTTC
TRBJ2-1 | few | TRBV3-1/TRBV3-2 | . | CASSQGNIVQQFF | TGTGCCAGCAGCCAGGGGAACATTGTGCAGCAGTTCTTC
TRBJ2-4 | . | TRBV7-3 | . | CASSFKGGGIQYF | TGTGCCAGCAGCTTTAAGGGGGGAGGCATTCAGTACTTC
TRBJ2-4 | . | TRBV19 | . | CASSSGTPRQGRGLAKNIQYF | TGTGCCAGTAGCTCCGGGACACCCCGACAAGGGAGGGGGTTAGCCAAAAACATTCAGTACTTC
TRBJ1-5 | . | TRBV21-1 | . | CASSSSGGAGNQPQHF | TGTGCCAGCAGCAGCTCCGGGGGCGCGGGCAATCAGCCCCAGCATTTT
TRBJ2-3 | . | TRBV7-2 | . | CASSPSTDTQYF | TGTGCCAGCAGCCCATCCACAGATACGCAGTATTTT
TRBJ1-5 | . | TRBV24-1 | . | CATSSTGNNQPQHF | TGTGCCACCAGTAGCACAGGGAACAATCAGCCCCAGCATTTT
TRBJ2-3 | . | TRBV7-2 | TRBD2 | CASSSERGRFTDTQYF | TGTGCCAGCAGCTCCGAGCGGGGGCGATTCACAGATACGCAGTATTTT
TRBJ1-4 | . | TRBV6-5 | TRBD1 | CASSYRGLGEKLFF | TGTGCCAGCAGTTACAGGGGGCTAGGGGAAAAACTGTTTTTT
TRBJ2-5 | . | TRBV19 | TRBD1 | CASTDRGRETQYF | TGTGCCAGTACCGACAGGGGCCGGGAGACCCAGTACTTC
TRBJ2-3 | . | TRBV19 | TRBD1 | CASSTGQGSDTQYF | TGTGCCAGTAGTACCGGACAGGGGTCAGATACGCAGTATTTT
TRBJ2-6 | . | TRBV5-1 | . | CASSLDVNSGANVLTF | TGCGCCAGCAGCCTCGACGTAAACTCTGGGGCCAACGTCCTGACTTTC
TRBJ2-2 | . | TRBV5-1 | . | CASSEGRWAGELFF | TGCGCCAGCAGCGAAGGCAGGTGGGCCGGGGAGCTGTTTTTT